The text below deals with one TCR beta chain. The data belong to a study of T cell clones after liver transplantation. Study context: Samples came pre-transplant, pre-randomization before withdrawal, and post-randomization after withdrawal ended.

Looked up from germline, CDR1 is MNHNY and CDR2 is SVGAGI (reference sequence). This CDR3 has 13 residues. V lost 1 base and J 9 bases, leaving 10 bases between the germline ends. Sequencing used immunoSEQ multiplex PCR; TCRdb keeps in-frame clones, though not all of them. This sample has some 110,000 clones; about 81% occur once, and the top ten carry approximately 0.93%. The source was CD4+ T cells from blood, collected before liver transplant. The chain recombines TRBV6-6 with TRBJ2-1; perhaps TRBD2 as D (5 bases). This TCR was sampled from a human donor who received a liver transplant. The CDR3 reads CASSYFRGAEQFF. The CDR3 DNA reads TGTGCCAGCAGTTACTTTCGGGGAGCTGAGCAGTTCTTC.